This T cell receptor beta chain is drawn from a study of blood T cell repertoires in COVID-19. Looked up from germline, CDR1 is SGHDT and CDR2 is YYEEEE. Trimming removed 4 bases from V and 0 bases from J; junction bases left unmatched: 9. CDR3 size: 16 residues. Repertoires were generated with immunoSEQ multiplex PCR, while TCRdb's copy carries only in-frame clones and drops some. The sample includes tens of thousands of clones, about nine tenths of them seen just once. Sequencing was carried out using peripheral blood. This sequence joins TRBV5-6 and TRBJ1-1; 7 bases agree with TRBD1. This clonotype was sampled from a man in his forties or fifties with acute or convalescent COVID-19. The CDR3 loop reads CASSHRGARLNTEAFF. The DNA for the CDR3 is TGTGCCAGCAGCCACAGGGGCGCGCGGTTGAACACTGAAGCTTTCTTT.